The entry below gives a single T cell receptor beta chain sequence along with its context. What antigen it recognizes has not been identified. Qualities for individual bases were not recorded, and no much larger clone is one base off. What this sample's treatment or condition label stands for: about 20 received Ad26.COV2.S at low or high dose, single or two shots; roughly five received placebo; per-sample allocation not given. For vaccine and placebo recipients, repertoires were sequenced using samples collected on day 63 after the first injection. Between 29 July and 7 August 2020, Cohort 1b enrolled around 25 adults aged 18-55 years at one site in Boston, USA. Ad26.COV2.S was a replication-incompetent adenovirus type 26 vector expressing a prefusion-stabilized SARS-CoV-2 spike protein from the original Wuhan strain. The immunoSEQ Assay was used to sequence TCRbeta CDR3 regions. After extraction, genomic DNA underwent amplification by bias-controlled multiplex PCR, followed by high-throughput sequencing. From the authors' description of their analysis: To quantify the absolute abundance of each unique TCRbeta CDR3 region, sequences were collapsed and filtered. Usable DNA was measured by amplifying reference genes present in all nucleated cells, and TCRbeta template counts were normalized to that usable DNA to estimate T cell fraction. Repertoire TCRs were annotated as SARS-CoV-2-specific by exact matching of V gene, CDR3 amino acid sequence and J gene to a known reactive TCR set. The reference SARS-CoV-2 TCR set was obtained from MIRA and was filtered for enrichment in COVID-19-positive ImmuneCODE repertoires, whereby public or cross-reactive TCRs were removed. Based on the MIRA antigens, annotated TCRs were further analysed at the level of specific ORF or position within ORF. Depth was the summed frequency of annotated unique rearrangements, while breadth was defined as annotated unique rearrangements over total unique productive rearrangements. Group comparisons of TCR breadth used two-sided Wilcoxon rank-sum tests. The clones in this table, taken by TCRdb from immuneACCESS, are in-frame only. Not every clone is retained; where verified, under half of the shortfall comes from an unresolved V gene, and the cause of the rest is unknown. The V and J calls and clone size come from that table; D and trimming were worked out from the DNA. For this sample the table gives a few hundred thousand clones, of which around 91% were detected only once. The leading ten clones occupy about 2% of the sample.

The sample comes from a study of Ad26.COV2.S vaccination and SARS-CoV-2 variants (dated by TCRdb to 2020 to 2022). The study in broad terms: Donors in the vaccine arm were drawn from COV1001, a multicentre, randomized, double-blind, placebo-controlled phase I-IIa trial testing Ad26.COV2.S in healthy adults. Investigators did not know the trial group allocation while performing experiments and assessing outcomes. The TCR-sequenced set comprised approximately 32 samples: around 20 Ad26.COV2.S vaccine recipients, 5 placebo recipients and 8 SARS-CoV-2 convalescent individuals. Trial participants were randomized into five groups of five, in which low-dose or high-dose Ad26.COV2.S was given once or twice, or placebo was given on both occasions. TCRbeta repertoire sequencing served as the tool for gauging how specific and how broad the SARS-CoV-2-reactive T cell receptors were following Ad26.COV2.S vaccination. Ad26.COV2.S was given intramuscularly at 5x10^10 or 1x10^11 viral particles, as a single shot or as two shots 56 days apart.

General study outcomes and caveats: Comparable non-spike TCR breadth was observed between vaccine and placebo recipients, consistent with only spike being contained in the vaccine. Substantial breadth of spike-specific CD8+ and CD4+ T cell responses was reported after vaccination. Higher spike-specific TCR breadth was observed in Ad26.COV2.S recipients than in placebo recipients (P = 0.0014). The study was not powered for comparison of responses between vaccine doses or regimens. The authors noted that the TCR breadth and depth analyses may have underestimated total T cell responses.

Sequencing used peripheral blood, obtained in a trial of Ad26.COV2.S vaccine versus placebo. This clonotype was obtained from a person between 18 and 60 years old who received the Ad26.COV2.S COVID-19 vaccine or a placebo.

The nucleotides are TGTGCCAGTAGTGCCGGGACAGGCATGGGGTATGGCTACACCTTC. Translation gives CASSAGTGMGYGYTF. The chain uses TRBV19 and TRBJ1-2; TRBD1 matches 8 bases in the middle. Per the germline V gene (reference sequence), LNHDA is the CDR1 and SQIVND is the CDR2. The CDR3 spans 15 residues, from the cysteine through the phenylalanine. The DNA shown is the 45-base CDR3, in frame from base 1. For this chain, trimming is 5 bases at the V end and 5 bases at the J end, and the number of junction bases without a gene match is 10. With the portions outside the CDR3 filled from the reference TRBV19 and TRBJ1-2 genes, the complete variable region becomes DGGITQSPKYLFRKEGQNVTLSCEQNLNHDAMYWYRQDPGQGLRLIYYSQIVNDFQKGDIAEGYSVSREKKESFPLTVTSAQKNPTAFYLCASSAGTGMGYGYTFGSGTRLTVV.